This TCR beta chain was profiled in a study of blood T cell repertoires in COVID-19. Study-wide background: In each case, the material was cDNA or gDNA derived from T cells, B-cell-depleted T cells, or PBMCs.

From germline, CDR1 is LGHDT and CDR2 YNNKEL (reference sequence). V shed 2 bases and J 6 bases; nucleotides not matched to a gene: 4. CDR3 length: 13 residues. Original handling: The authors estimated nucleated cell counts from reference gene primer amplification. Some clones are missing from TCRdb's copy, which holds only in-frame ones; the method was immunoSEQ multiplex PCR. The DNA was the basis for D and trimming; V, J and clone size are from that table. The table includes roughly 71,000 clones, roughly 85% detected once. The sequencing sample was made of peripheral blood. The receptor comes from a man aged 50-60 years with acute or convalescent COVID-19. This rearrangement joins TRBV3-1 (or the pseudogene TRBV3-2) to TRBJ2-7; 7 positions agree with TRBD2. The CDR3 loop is CASSQTWGGEQYV. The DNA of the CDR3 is TGTGCCAGCAGCCAAACCTGGGGGGGCGAGCAGTACGTC.